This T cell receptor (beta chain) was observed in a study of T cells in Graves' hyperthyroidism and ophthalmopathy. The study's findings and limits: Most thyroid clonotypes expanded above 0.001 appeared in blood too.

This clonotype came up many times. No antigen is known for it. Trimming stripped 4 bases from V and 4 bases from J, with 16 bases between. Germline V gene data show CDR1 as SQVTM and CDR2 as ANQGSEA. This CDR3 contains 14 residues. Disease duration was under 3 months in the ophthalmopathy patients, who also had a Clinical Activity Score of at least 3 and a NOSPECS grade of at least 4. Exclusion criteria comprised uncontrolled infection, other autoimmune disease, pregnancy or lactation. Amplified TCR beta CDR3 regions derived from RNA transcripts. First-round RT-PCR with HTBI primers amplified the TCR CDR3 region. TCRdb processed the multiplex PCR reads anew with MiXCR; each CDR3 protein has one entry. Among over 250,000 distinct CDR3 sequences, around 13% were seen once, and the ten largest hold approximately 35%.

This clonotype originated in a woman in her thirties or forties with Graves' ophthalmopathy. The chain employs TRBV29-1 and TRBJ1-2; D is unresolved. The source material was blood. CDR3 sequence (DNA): TGCAGCGTTGGTGTATCCGCCGGCATCTATGGCTACACCTTC. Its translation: CSVGVSAGIYGYTF. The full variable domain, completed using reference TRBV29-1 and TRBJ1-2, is SAVISQKPSRDICQRGTSLTIQCQVDSQVTMMFWYRQQPGQSLTLIATANQGSEATYESGFVIDKFPISRPNLTFSTLTVSNMSPEDSSIYLCSVGVSAGIYGYTFGSGTRLTVV.